The clone carrying this TCR beta chain showed up just a few times. Sequenced material consisted of expressed TCRB transcripts (all of the isolated RNA was reverse transcribed). Measured with immunoSEQ multiplex PCR; TCRdb has only the in-frame clones, and not every one. The repertoire has 130,000 to 150,000 clones, 6.9% of them found once; the top ten carry 1.1% to 1.5%. The trim removed 6 bases at V and 2 bases at J, leaving 3 bases unmatched. Germline lookup yields CDR1 MDHEN and CDR2 SYDVKM. This CDR3 has 14 residues. This specimen comes from a study of beta chain features in type 1 diabetes. Study as a whole: Patients and healthy donors were similar in age, gender and cell yields.

V is TRBV28 and J is TRBJ2-3, with 9 bases matching TRBD2. The sequence derives from a woman aged 25-40 years in good health. The material sequenced was central memory CD4+ T cells from blood. CDR3 nucleotide sequence: TGTGCCAGCAGGTTAGCGGGGGCCACAGATACGCAGTATTTT. Its protein is CASRLAGATDTQYF.